Below, one T cell receptor beta chain is given with its context. No antigen is known for it. This record belongs to a study of OX40 agonist ivuxolimab in advanced cancers. General study findings and limits: Both CD4+ and CD8+ T cell populations in blood had undergone clonal expansion by week 6 at 0.1 to 3.0 mg/kg.

Blood was sampled at baseline, cycle 4 day 1, and cycle 7 day 1. Clones were read by immunoSEQ multiplex PCR, and TCRdb kept only the in-frame ones, dropping some. The table includes tens of thousands of clones, roughly 85% detected once. The CDR3 length is 15 residues. The germline V gene encodes CDR1 MNHEY and CDR2 SMNVEV (reference sequence). The J segment lost 4 bases and the V segment lost 3 bases, leaving 4 bases of the junction unmatched. This TCR came from an adult with an advanced solid tumor such as melanoma, head and neck, liver or kidney cancer. This sample comprised CD4+ or CD8+ T cells sorted from blood, obtained in a trial of the OX40 agonist ivuxolimab. The genes are TRBV27 and TRBJ2-7; 12 bases map to TRBD2. CDR3 region: CASSFGLAGKYEQYF. CDR3 DNA: TGTGCCAGCAGTTTCGGACTAGCGGGAAAATACGAGCAGTACTTC.